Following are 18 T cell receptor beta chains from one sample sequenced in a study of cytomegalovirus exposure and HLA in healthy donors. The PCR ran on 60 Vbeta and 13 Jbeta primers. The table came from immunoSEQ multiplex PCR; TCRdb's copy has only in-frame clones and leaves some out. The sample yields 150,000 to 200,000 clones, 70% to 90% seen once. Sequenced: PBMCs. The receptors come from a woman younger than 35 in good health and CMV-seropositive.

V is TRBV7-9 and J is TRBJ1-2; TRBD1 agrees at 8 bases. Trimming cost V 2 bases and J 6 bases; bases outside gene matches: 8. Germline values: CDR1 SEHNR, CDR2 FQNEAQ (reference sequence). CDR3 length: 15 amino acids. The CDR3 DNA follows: TGTGCCAGCAGCTTACGCCAGGGGGCAGAGAATGGCTACACCTTC. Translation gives CASSLRQGAENGYTF.

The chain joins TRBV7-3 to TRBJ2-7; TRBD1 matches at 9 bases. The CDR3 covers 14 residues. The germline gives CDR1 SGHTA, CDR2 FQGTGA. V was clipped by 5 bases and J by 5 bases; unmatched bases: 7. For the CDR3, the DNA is TGTGCCAGCAGCCCAGGGACAGGGCCCCACGAGCAGTACTTC. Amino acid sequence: CASSPGTGPHEQYF.

The CDR3 spells CASSSPSSGGNTGELFF. The CDR3 DNA is TGTGCCAGCAGCTCTCCCTCTAGCGGGGGGAACACCGGGGAGCTGTTTTTT. The chain employs TRBV7-2 and TRBJ2-2, with 10 nucleotides matching TRBD2. The CDR3 sequence is 17 residues long. V was pared by 4 bases and J by 1 base, with 6 bases of the junction left unmatched. Germline-derived CDR1 and CDR2 are SGHTA and FQGNSA.

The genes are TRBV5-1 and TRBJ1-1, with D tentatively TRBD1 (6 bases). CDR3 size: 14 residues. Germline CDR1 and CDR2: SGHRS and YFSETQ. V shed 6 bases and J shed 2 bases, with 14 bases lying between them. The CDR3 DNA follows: TGCGCCAGCACCCCGGGACACCAAAACACTGAAGCTTTCTTT. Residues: CASTPGHQNTEAFF.

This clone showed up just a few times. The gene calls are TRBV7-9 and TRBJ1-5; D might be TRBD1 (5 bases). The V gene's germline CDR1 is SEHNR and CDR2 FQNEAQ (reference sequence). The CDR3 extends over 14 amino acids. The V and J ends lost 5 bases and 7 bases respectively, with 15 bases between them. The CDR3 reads CASSHSGSRQPQHF. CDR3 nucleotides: TGTGCCAGCAGCCACTCAGGGTCCCGGCAGCCCCAGCATTTT.

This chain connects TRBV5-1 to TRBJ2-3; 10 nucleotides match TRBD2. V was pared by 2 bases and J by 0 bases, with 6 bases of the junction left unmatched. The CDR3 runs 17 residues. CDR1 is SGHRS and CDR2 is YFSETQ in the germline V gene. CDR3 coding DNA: TGCGCCAGCAGCTTCAGCGGGGGGGACCCTAGCACAGATACGCAGTATTTT. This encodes CASSFSGGDPSTDTQYF. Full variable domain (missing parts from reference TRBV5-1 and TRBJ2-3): KAGVTQTPRYLIKTRGQQVTLSCSPISGHRSVSWYQQTPGQGLQFLFEYFSETQRNKGNFPGRFSGRQFSNSRSEMNVSTLELGDSALYLCASSFSGGDPSTDTQYFGPGTRLTVL.

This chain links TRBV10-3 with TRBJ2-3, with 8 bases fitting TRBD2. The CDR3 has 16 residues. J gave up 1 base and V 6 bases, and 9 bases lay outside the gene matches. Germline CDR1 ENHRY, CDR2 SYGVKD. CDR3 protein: CAIRAGVAGRTDTQYF. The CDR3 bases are TGTGCCATCAGGGCGGGGGTAGCGGGGCGCACAGATACGCAGTATTTT.

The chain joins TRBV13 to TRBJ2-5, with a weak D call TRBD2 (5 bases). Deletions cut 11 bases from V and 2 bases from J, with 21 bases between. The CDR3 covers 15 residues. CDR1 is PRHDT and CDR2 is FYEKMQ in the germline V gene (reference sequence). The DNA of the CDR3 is TGTGCCTCCCAGGTACTAGGAGGTCGGCAAGAGACCCAGTACTTC. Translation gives CASQVLGGRQETQYF.

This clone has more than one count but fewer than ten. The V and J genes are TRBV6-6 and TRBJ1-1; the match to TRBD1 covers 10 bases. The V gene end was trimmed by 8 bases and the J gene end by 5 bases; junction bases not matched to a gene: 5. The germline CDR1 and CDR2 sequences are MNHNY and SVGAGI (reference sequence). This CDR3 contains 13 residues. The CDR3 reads CASEGQGVTEAFF. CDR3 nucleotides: TGTGCCAGCGAAGGACAGGGGGTTACTGAAGCTTTCTTT.

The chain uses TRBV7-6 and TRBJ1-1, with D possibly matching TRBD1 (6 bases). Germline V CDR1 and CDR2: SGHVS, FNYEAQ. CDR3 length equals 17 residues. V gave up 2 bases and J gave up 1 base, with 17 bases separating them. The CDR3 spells CASSLKGAGGSNTEAFF. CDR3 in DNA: TGTGCCAGCAGCTTAAAGGGAGCGGGGGGCTCGAACACTGAAGCTTTCTTT.

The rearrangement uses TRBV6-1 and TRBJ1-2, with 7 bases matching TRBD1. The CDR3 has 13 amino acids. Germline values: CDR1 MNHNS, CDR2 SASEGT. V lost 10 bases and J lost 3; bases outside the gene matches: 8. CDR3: CAILWDSHYGYTF. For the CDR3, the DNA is TGTGCCATCCTGTGGGACAGCCACTATGGCTACACCTTC.

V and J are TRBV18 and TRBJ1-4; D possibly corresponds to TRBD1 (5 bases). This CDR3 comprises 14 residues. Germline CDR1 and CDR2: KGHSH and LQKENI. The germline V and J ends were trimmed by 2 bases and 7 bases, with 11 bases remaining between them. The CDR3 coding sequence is TGTGCCAGCTCACCATTGGGGGAGGCTGAAAAACTGTTTTTT. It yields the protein CASSPLGEAEKLFF.

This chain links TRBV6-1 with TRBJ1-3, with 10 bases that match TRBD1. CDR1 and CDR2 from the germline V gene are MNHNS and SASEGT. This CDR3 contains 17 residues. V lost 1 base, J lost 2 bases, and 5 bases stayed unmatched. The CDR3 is CASSEGVGTGAGNTIYF. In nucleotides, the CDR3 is TGTGCCAGCAGTGAAGGGGTCGGGACAGGGGCTGGAAACACCATATATTTT.

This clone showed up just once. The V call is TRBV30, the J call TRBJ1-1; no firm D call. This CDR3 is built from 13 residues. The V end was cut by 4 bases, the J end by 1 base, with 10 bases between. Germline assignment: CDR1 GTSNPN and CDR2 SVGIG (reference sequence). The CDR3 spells CAWMLAGNTEAFF. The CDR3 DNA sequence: TGTGCCTGGATGTTGGCAGGGAACACTGAAGCTTTCTTT.

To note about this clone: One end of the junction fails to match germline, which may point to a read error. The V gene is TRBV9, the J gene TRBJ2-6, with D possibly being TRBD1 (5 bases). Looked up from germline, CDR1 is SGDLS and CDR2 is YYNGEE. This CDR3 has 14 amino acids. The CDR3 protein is CASSVGAGANGLTF. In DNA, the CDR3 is TGTGCCAGCAGCGTAGGAGCTGGGGCCAACGGCCTGACTTTC. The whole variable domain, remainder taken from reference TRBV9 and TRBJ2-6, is DSGVTQTPKHLITATGQRVTLRCSPRSGDLSVYWYQQSLDQGLQFLIQYYNGEERAKGNILERFSAQQFPDLHSELNLSSLELGDSALYFCASSVGAGANGLTFGAGSRLTVL.

CDR3 coding DNA: TGTGCCAGCAGCTTAGAAGTGGGCCAGGGGACCGGGGAGCTGTTTTTT. Translated: CASSLEVGQGTGELFF. The J gene is TRBJ2-2, the V gene TRBV11-1, with D perhaps TRBD1 (6 bases). The CDR3 has 16 residues. The germline V and J ends were trimmed by 1 base and 5 bases, with 14 bases remaining between them. Germline CDR1 and CDR2: SGHAT and FQDESV (reference sequence).

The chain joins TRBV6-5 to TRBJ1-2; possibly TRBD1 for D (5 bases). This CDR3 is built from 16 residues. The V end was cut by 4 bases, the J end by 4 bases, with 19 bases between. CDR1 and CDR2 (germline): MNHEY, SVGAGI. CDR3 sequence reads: CASSSPGRGKGYGYTF. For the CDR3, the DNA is TGTGCCAGCAGTTCCCCGGGGAGGGGTAAGGGCTATGGCTACACCTTC.

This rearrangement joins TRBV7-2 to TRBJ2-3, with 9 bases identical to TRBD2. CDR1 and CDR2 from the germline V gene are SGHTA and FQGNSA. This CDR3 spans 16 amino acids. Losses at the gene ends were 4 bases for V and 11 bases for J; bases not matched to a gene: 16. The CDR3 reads CASSSTSGSFGGEQYF. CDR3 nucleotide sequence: TGTGCCAGCAGCTCCACTAGCGGGTCTTTTGGAGGGGAGCAGTATTTT.